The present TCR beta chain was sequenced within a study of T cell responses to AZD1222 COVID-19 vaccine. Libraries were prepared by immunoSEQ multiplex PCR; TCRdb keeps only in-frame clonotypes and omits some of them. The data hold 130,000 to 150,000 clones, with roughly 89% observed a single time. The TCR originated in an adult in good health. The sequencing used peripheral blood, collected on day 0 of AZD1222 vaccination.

DNA for the CDR3: TGTGCCAGCAGCTCCCCGGTAGCGGGCCTTTACAATGAGCAGTTCTTC. It yields the protein CASSSPVAGLYNEQFF. J is TRBJ2-1 and V is TRBV7-2, with TRBD2 matching over 7 bases. The CDR3 length is 16 residues. Trimming took 4 bases from V and 4 from J; bases not matched to a gene: 10. Germline loops: CDR1 SGHTA, CDR2 FQGNSA. The variable domain in full, with the rest retrieved from reference TRBV7-2 and TRBJ2-1, is GAGVSQSPSNKVTEKGKDVELRCDPISGHTALYWYRQSLGQGLEFLIYFQGNSAPDKSGLPSDRFSAERTGGSVSTLTIQRTQQEDSAVYLCASSSPVAGLYNEQFFGPGTRLTVL.